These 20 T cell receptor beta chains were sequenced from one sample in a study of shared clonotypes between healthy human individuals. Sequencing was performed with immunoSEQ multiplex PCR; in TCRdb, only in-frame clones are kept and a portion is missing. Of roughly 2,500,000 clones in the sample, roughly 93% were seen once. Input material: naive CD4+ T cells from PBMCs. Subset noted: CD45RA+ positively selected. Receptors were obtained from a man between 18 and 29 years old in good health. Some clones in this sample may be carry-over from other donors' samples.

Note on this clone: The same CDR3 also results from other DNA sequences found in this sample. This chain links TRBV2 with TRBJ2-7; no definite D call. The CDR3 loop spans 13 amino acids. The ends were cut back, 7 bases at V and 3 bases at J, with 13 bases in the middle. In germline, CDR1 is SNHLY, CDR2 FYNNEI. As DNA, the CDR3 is TGTGCCAGCAAGGAAGGCTCTGGCTACGAGCAGTACTTC. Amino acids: CASKEGSGYEQYF.

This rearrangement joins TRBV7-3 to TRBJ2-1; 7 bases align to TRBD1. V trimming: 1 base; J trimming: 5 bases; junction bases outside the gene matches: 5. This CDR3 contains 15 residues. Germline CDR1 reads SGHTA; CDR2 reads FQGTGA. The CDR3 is CASSLSRGINNEQFF. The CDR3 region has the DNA TGTGCCAGCAGCTTAAGCAGGGGGATCAACAATGAGCAGTTCTTC. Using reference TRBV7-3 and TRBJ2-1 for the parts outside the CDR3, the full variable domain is GAGVSQTPSNKVTEKGKYVELRCDPISGHTALYWYRQSLGQGPEFLIYFQGTGAADDSGLPNDRFFAVRPEGSVSTLKIQRTERGDSAVYLCASSLSRGINNEQFFGPGTRLTVL.

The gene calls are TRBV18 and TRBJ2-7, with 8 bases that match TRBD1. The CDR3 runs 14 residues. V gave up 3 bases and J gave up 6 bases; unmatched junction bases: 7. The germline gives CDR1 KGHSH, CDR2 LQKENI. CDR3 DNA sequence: TGTGCCAGCTCACCGACAGGGGTGGTAGGCGAGCAGTACTTC. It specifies CASSPTGVVGEQYF.

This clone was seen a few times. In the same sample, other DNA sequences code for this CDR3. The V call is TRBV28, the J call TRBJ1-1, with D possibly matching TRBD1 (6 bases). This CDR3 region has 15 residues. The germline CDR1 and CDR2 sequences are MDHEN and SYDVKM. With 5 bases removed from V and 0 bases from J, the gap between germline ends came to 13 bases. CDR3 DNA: TGTGCCAGCAGTCCGCCCGGACAGATGAACACTGAAGCTTTCTTT. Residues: CASSPPGQMNTEAFF.

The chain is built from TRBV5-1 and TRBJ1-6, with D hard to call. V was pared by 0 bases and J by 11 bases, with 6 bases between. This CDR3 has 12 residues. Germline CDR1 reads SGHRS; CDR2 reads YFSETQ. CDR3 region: CASSLGAAPLHF. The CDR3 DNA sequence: TGCGCCAGCAGCTTGGGGGCGGCACCCCTCCACTTT.

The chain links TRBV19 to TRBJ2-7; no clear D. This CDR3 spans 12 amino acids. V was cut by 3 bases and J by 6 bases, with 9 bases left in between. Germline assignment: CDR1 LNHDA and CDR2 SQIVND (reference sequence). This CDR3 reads CASSIQLGEQYF. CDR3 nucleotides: TGTGCCAGTAGTATCCAATTGGGCGAGCAGTACTTC.

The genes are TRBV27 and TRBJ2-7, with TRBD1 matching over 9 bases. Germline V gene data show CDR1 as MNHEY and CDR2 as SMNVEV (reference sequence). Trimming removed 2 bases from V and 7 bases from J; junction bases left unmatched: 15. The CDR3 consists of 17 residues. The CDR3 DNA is TGTGCCAGCAGTTTACGGGAAACGCCGGGACAGGGTTGGGAGCAGTACTTC. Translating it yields CASSLRETPGQGWEQYF.

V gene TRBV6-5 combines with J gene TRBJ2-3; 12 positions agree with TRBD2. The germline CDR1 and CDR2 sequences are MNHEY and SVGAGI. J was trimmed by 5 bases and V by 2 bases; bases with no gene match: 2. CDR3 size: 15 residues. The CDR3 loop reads CASSYLAGGQDTQYF. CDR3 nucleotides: TGTGCCAGCAGTTACCTAGCGGGAGGGCAAGATACGCAGTATTTT.

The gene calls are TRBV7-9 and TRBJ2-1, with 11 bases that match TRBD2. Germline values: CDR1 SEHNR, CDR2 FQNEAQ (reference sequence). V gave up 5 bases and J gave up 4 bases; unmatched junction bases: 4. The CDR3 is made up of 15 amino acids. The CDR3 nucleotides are TGTGCCAGCAGCGCGGGGACTAGCGGATACAATGAGCAGTTCTTC. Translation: CASSAGTSGYNEQFF.

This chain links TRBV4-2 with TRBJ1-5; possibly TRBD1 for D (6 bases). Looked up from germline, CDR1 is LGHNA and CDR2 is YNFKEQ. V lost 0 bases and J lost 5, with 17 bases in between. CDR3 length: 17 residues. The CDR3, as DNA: TGTGCCAGCAGCCAAGATCAGGGCAGGGGCGAGTATCAGCCCCAGCATTTT. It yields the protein CASSQDQGRGEYQPQHF.

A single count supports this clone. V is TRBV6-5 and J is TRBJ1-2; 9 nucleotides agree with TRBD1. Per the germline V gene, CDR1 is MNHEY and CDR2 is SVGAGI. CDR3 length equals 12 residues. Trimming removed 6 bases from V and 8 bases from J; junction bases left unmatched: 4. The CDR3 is CASRRTGEGYTF. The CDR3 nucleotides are TGTGCCAGCAGGCGGACAGGGGAAGGCTACACCTTC.

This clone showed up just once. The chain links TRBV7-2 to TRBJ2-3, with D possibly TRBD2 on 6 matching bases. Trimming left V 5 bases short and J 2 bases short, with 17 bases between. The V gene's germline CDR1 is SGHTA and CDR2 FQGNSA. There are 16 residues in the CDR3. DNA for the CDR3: TGTGCCAGCAGCCCTCTCCTAGCGCCTGACACAGATACGCAGTATTTT. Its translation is CASSPLLAPDTDTQYF.

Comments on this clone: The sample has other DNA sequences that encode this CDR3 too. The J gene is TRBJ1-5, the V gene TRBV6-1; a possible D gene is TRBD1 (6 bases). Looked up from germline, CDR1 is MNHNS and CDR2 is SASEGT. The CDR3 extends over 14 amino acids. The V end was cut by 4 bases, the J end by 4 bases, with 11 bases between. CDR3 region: CASSATGPNQPQHF. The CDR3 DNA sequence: TGTGCCAGCAGTGCGACAGGCCCTAATCAGCCCCAGCATTTT.

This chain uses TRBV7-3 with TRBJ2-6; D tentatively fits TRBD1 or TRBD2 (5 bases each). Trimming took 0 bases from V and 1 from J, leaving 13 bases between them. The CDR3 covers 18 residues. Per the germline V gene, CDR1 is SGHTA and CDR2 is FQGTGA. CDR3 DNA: TGTGCCAGCAGCTTAACGTTGGGACGGATATCTGGGGCCAACGTCCTGACTTTC. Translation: CASSLTLGRISGANVLTF.

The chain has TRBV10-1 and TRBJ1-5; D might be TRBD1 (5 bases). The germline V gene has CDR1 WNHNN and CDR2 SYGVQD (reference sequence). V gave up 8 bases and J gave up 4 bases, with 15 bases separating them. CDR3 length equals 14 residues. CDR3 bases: TGCGCCAGCGGCAGGGAGTCTAAGAATCAGCCCCAGCATTTT. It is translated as CASGRESKNQPQHF.

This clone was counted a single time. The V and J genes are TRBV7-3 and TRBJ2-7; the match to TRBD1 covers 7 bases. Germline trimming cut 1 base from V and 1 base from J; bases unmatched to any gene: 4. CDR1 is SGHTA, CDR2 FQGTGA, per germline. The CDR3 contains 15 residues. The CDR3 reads CASSLRRGQSYEQYF. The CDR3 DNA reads TGTGCCAGCAGCTTAAGAAGGGGACAGTCCTACGAGCAGTACTTC.

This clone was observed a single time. CDR3: CASSLEGLENTGELFF. The CDR3 nucleotides read TGCGCCAGCAGCTTGGAGGGACTAGAGAACACCGGGGAGCTGTTTTTT. The chain links TRBV5-1 to TRBJ2-2, with TRBD2 identical over 8 bases. The CDR3 covers 16 residues. Germline V lookup: CDR1 SGHRS, CDR2 YFSETQ. After removal of 0 bases from V and 1 base from J, the junction contained 2 bases not matched to a gene.

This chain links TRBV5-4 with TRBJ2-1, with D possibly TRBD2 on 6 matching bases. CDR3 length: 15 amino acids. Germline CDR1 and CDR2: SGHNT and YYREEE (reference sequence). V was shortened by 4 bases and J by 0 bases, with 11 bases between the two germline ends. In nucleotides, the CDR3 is TGTGCCAGCAGCCCGGGACTGGGCTCCTACAATGAGCAGTTCTTC. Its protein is CASSPGLGSYNEQFF.

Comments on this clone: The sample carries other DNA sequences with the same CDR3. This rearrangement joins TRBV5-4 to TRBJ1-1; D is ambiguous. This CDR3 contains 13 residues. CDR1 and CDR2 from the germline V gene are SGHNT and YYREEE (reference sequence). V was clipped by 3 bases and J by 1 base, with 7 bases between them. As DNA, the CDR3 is TGTGCCAGCAGCTGGGATAGGAACACTGAAGCTTTCTTT. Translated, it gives CASSWDRNTEAFF.

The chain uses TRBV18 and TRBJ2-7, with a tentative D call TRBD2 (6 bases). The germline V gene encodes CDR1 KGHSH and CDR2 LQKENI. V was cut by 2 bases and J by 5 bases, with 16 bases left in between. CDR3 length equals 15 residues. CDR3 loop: CASSPRREAPHEQYF. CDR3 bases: TGTGCCAGCTCACCAAGGAGGGAGGCGCCCCACGAGCAGTACTTC.